The next 21 T cell receptor beta chains were all read from a single sample in a study of blood T cells in healthy people across ages. It was with a sample-barcoded 5' primer and a J-beta primer mix that a second PCR of roughly 7 to 12 cycles was run. Via MiXCR, TCRdb re-called the 5' RACE reads, giving one row per CDR3 protein. The table includes 850,000 to 1,100,000 distinct CDR3 sequences, 30% to 40% detected once. The source material was blood. These receptor sequences come from a man younger than 35 in good health.

This clonotype was seen more than once but under ten times. The V and J genes are TRBV19 and TRBJ1-5; the D is unclear. The V and J ends lost 5 bases and 4 bases respectively, with 15 bases between them. The V gene's germline CDR1 is LNHDA and CDR2 SQIVND (reference sequence). The CDR3 covers 15 residues. The CDR3 spells CASSVGLTGNQPQHF. CDR3 nucleotide sequence: TGTGCCAGTAGTGTGGGTTTAACCGGGAATCAGCCCCAGCATTTT.

Only a few counts were recorded for this clonotype. The rearrangement links TRBV12-3 or TRBV12-4 to TRBJ1-2; TRBD1 is a possible D gene (6 bases). V lost 6 bases, J lost 2 bases, and 13 bases lay in between. CDR3 length: 14 amino acids. CDR3 sequence reads: CASSKTGANYGYTF. DNA of the CDR3: TGTGCCAGCAGCAAGACAGGAGCAAACTATGGCTACACCTTC.

The J gene is TRBJ2-4, the V gene TRBV20-1; D could derive from TRBD1 or TRBD2 (5 bases each). The J call could be wrong; TRBJ2-7 is a better fit for the DNA end. Germline CDR1 reads DFQATT; CDR2 reads SNEGSKA (reference sequence). The CDR3 covers 15 residues. The CDR3 loop is CSARDGRAPGNEQYF. DNA for the CDR3: TGCAGTGCTAGAGATGGCAGGGCACCGGGGAACGAGCAGTACTTC.

CDR3 nucleotide sequence: TGTGCCAGCAGCCAATCGCCGACAGGGAAGACTGGTAATGAAAAACTGTTTTTT. Translation: CASSQSPTGKTGNEKLFF. This rearrangement joins TRBV4-2 to TRBJ1-4; 7 bases map to TRBD1. CDR1 LGHNA and CDR2 YNFKEQ come from the germline V gene. J was trimmed by 4 bases and V by 2 bases; bases with no gene match: 13. The CDR3 covers 18 residues.

This clonotype was seen more than once but under ten times. This chain joins TRBV5-1 and TRBJ2-1; TRBD1 agrees at 8 bases. Losses at the gene ends were 4 bases for V and 4 bases for J; bases not matched to a gene: 10. CDR3 length: 16 residues. In germline, CDR1 is SGHRS, CDR2 YFSETQ. The CDR3 nucleotides are TGCGCCAGCAGCACCCATAACAGGGGGGAATACAATGAGCAGTTCTTC. Translated: CASSTHNRGEYNEQFF.

This chain connects TRBV6-2 or TRBV6-3 to TRBJ1-6, with D perhaps matching TRBD1 (6 bases). Trimming left V 0 bases short and J 7 bases short, with 13 bases between. The CDR3 has 16 amino acids. Germline V gene sequence: CDR1 MNHEY, CDR2 SVGEGT. The CDR3 sequence is CASSYSKGHANSPLHF. The CDR3 DNA reads as TGTGCCAGCAGTTACTCGAAGGGACATGCCAATTCACCCCTCCACTTT.

With respect to this clonotype: A much larger clone differs from this one at a single base, so this may be a read error. The J gene is TRBJ2-3, the V gene TRBV6-2 or TRBV6-3; D not resolved. Per germline, CDR1 MNHEY and CDR2 SVGEGT. This CDR3 has 13 residues. The CDR3 reads CASSDSFTDTQYF. The CDR3 coding sequence is TGTGCCAGCAGTGACTCTTTTACAGATACGCAGTATTTT.

This chain connects TRBV30 to TRBJ2-7; 8 nucleotides align to TRBD1. The germline V gene encodes CDR1 GTSNPN and CDR2 SVGIG (reference sequence). With 6 bases clipped from V and 1 base from J, the junction kept 8 bases outside the gene matches. CDR3 length: 14 amino acids. The CDR3 sequence: CACFRGPASYEQYF. The CDR3, as DNA: TGTGCCTGTTTCAGGGGGCCTGCTTCCTACGAGCAGTACTTC.

This chain joins TRBV5-1 and TRBJ1-1; TRBD1 is a possible D gene (5 bases). Trimming took 3 bases from V and 3 from J, leaving 12 bases between them. Germline CDR1 and CDR2: SGHRS and YFSETQ. This CDR3 region has 14 residues. CDR3: CASSSHMGDTEAFF. CDR3 nucleotides: TGCGCCAGCAGCTCTCACATGGGGGACACTGAAGCTTTCTTT.

The V and J genes are TRBV25-1 and TRBJ1-1, with TRBD1 matching over 7 bases. Germline V gene lookup returns CDR1 MGHDK and CDR2 SYGVNS. J was trimmed by 5 bases and V by 4 bases; bases with no gene match: 7. The CDR3 consists of 14 residues. The CDR3 DNA is TGTGCCAGCAGTGTGACAGGGCAGGGGACTGAAGCTTTCTTT. Amino acid sequence: CASSVTGQGTEAFF.

This clonotype has a count of ten or more. The chain links TRBV7-2 to TRBJ1-1, with 8 nucleotides matching TRBD1. The CDR3 has 16 amino acids. Germline V lookup: CDR1 SGHTA, CDR2 FQGNSA. V was pared by 1 base and J by 4 bases, with 8 bases of the junction left unmatched. The CDR3 loop reads CASSLGGTGSSTEAFF. The DNA for the CDR3 is TGTGCCAGCAGCTTAGGGGGGACAGGCTCGAGCACTGAAGCTTTCTTT.

The chain carries TRBV4-3 and TRBJ1-2; no clear D gene. Trimming took 1 base from V and 6 from J, leaving 15 bases between them. This CDR3 spans 15 amino acids. Germline V gene data show CDR1 as LGHNA and CDR2 as YSLEER. The DNA for the CDR3 is TGCGCCAGCAGCCAAGCGTACGCAGGAGTGGATGGCTACACCTTC. The encoded protein is CASSQAYAGVDGYTF.

This clonotype showed up just a few times. The chain has TRBV14 and TRBJ2-7; TRBD1 might be the D (6 bases). CDR1 and CDR2 (germline): SGHDN, FVKESK. V lost 1 base and J 0 bases, leaving 10 bases between the germline ends. The CDR3 has 15 residues. The CDR3 DNA sequence: TGTGCCAGCAGCCAAGGCAGGGGCCTCTCCTACGAGCAGTACTTC. The encoded protein is CASSQGRGLSYEQYF.

The rearrangement links TRBV6-5 to TRBJ2-3; D is undetermined. Trimming pared 2 bases from V and 6 bases from J, leaving 12 bases between. Germline CDR1 is MNHEY and CDR2 is SVGAGI. The CDR3 spans 14 residues. CDR3 sequence reads: CASSYEHSSDTQYF. The CDR3 nucleotides are TGTGCCAGCAGTTACGAGCACAGTTCGGATACGCAGTATTTT.

The chain joins TRBV4-3 to TRBJ1-1; D gene uncertain. The germline gives CDR1 LGHNA, CDR2 YSLEER. This CDR3 comprises 13 residues. V dropped 8 bases and J dropped 1 base, with 11 bases sitting between them. CDR3 DNA: TGCGCCAGCCGCCTAAAGGGGAACACTGAAGCTTTCTTT. Translating it yields CASRLKGNTEAFF.

This chain joins TRBV28 and TRBJ1-2; a possible D gene is TRBD1 (5 bases). The CDR3 sequence is 14 residues long. Trimming shortened V by 5 bases and J by 6 bases, and 16 bases separated the two germline ends. Germline assignment: CDR1 MDHEN and CDR2 SYDVKM. CDR3 protein: CASSPSGIGDGYTF. Here the CDR3 DNA reads TGTGCCAGCAGTCCGTCGGGGATAGGGGATGGCTACACCTTC.

This clonotype was detected only a few times. The rearrangement uses TRBV4-1 and TRBJ2-1; D uncertain. The J call may be mistaken, given a closer DNA end match to TRBJ2-7. Looked up from germline, CDR1 is MGHRA and CDR2 is YSYEKL. CDR3 length: 17 amino acids. The chain's CDR3 is CASSQEPTASSYNEQYF. The DNA of the CDR3 is TGCGCCAGCAGCCAAGAGCCAACTGCAAGCTCCTACAATGAGCAGTACTTC.

Note on this clonotype: A much larger clone differs from this one at a single base, so this may be a read error. The rearrangement uses TRBV11-1 and TRBJ2-7; no clear D. V lost 5 bases and J lost 7, with 9 bases in between. The CDR3 runs to 11 residues. CDR1 is SGHAT, CDR2 FQDESV, per germline (reference sequence). CDR3 bases: TGTGCCAGCAGCCCGAAAGATGAGCAGTACTTC. Protein: CASSPKDEQYF.

The rearrangement links TRBV18 to TRBJ1-4, with D hard to call. The CDR3 contains 16 residues. Trimming stripped 2 bases from V and 3 bases from J, with 13 bases between. Per the germline V gene, CDR1 is KGHSH and CDR2 is LQKENI. CDR3 nucleotides: TGTGCCAGCTCACCAAGGGCGGCCGGAGCTAATGAAAAACTGTTTTTT. Protein: CASSPRAAGANEKLFF.

This clonotype was observed a few times. CDR3 residues: CASSELKTGEVTDTQYF. The CDR3 DNA reads as TGTGCCAGCAGTGAGTTAAAGACAGGGGAGGTGACAGATACGCAGTATTTT. This chain joins TRBV6-2 or TRBV6-3 and TRBJ2-3, with TRBD1 matching over 8 bases. J was trimmed by 3 bases and V by 5 bases; bases with no gene match: 13. Looked up from germline, CDR1 is MNHEY and CDR2 is SVGEGT. The CDR3 has 17 residues.

The genes are TRBV5-5 and TRBJ1-2; D may be TRBD1 (5 bases). Germline V lookup: CDR1 SGHKS, CDR2 YYEKEE (reference sequence). The CDR3 spans 14 residues. The V gene lost 5 bases and the J gene lost 0 bases, with 11 bases spanning the gap. CDR3 protein: CASRWGGTNYGYTF. The CDR3 bases are TGTGCCAGCAGATGGGGGGGAACTAACTATGGCTACACCTTC.